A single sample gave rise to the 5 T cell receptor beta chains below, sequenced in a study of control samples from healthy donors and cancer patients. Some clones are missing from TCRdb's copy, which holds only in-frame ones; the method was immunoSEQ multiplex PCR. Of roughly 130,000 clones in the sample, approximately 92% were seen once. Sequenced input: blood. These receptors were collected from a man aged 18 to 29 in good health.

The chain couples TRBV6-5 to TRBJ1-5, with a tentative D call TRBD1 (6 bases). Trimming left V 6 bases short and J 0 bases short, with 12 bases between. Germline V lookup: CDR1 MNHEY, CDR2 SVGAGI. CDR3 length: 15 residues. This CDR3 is CASRDSSNSNQPQHF. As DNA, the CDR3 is TGTGCCAGCAGGGACAGCAGCAATAGCAATCAGCCCCAGCATTTT.

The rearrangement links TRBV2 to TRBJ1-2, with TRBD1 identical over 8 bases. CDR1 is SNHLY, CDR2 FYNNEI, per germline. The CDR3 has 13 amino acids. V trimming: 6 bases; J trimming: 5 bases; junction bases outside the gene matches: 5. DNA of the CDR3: TGTGCCAGCAGGGAGAGGACAGGGTATGGCTACACCTTC. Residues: CASRERTGYGYTF.

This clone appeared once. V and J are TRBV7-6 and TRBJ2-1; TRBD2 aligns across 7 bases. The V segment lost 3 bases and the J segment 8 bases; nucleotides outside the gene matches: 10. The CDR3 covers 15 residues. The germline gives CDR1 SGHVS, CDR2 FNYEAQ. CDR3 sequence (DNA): TGTGCCAGCAGCTTCAGATCCGGGGGGTCGGATGAGCAGTTCTTC. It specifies CASSFRSGGSDEQFF.

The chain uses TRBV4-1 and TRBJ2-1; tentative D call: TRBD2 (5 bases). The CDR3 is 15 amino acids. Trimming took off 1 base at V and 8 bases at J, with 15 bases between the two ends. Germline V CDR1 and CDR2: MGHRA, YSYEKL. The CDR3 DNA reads TGCGCCAGCAGCCAAGTTCGTGCGGGCGTCGATGAGCAGTTCTTC. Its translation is CASSQVRAGVDEQFF.

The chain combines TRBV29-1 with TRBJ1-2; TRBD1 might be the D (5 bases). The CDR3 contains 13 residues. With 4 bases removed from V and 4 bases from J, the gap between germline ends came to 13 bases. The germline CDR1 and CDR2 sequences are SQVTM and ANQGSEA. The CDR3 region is CSVGGGEAYGYTF. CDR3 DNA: TGCAGCGTTGGCGGAGGGGAGGCCTATGGCTACACCTTC.